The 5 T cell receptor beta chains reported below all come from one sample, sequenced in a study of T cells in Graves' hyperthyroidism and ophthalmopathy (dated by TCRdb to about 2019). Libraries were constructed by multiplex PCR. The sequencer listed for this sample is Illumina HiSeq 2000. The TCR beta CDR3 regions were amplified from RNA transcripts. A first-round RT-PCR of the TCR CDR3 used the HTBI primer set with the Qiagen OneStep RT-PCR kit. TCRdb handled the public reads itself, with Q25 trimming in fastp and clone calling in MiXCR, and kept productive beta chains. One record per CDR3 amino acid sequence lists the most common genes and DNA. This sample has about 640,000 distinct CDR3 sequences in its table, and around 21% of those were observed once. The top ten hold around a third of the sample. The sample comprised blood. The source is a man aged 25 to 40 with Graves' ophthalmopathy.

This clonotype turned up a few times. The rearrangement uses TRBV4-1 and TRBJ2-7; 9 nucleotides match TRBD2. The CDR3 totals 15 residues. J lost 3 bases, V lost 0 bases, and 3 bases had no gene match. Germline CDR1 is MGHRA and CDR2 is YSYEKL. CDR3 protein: CASSQEPTSGYEQYF. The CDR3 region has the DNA TGCGCCAGCAGCCAAGAGCCGACTAGCGGCTACGAGCAGTACTTC.

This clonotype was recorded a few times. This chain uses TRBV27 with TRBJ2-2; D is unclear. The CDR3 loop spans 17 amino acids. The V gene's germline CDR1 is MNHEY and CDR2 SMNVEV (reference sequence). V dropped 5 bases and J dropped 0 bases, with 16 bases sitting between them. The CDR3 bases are TGTGCCAGCAGTAAAAGAGAAGTTCCTCCGAACACCGGGGAGCTGTTTTTT. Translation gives CASSKREVPPNTGELFF.

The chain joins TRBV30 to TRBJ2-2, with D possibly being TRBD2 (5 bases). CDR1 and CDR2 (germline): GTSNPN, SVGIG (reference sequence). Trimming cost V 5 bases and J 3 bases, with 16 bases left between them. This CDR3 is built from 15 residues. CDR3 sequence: CAWSLGLADTGELFF. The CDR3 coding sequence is TGTGCCTGGTCTCTAGGGCTAGCTGACACCGGGGAGCTGTTTTTT.

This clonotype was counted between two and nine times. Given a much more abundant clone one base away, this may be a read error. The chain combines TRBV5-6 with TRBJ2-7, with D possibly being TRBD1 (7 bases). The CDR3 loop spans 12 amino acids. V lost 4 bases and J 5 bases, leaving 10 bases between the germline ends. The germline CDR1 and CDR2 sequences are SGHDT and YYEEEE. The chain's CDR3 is CASSQGGHEQYF. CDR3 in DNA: TGTGCCAGCAGCCAGGGGGGCCACGAGCAGTACTTC.

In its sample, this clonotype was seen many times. The CDR3: CASSLEGQGSYEQYF. The CDR3 region has the DNA TGCGCCAGCAGCTTGGAGGGACAGGGTTCCTACGAGCAGTACTTC. The rearrangement joins TRBV5-1 to TRBJ2-7, with 9 bases lining up with TRBD1. The CDR3 is made up of 15 amino acids. Germline CDR1 reads SGHRS; CDR2 reads YFSETQ. V lost 0 bases, J lost 1 base, and 2 bases stayed unmatched.